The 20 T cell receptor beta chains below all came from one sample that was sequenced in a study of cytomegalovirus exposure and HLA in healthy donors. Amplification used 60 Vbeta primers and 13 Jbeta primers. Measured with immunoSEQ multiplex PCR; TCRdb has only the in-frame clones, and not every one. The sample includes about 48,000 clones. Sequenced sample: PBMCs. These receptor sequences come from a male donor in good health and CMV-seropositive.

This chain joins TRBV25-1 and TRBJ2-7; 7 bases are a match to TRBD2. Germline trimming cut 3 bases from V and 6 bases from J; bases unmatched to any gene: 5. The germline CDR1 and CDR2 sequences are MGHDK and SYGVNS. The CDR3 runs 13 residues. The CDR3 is CASSDGGVREQYF. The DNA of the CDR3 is TGTGCCAGCAGTGATGGGGGGGTTCGCGAGCAGTACTTC.

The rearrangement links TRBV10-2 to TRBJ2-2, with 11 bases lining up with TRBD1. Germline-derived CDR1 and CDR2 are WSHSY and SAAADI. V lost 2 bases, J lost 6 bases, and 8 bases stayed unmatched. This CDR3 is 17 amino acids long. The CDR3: CASSEGGGQGEAGELFF. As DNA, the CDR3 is TGCGCCAGCAGTGAGGGAGGGGGACAGGGGGAAGCCGGGGAGCTGTTTTTT.

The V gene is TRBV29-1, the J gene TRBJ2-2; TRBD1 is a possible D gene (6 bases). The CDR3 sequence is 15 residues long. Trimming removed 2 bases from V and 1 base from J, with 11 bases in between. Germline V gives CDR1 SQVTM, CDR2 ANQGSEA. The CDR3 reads CSVESGALNTGELFF. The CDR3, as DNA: TGCAGCGTTGAATCAGGGGCGCTGAACACCGGGGAGCTGTTTTTT.

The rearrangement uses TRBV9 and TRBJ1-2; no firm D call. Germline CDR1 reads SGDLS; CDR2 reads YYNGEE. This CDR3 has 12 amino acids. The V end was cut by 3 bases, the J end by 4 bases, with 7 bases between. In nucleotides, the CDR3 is TGTGCCAGCAGCGCCGAGGGCTATGGCTACACCTTC. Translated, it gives CASSAEGYGYTF.

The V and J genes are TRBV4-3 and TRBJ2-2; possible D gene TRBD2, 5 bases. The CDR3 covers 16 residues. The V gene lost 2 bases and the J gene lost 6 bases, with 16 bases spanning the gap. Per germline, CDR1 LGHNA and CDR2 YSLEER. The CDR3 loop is CASSQLIGDWAGELFF. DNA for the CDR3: TGCGCCAGCAGCCAACTAATCGGGGATTGGGCCGGGGAGCTGTTTTTT.

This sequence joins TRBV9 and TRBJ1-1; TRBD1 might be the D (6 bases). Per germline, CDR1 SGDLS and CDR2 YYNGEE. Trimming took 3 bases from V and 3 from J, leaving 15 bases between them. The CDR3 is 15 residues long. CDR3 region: CASSAQDSRDTEAFF. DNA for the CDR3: TGTGCCAGCAGCGCCCAGGACAGCCGGGACACTGAAGCTTTCTTT.

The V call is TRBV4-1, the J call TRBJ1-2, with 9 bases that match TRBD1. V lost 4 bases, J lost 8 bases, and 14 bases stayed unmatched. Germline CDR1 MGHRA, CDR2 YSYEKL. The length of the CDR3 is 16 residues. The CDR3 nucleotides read TGCGCCAGCAGCCCTGGGACAGGGAAAATGGGAGGAGGCTACACCTTC. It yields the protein CASSPGTGKMGGGYTF.

CDR3 sequence reads: CASSDSEEQYF. In DNA form, the CDR3 reads TGCGCCAGCAGTGATTCTGAGGAGCAGTACTTC. The rearrangement uses TRBV10-1 and TRBJ2-7; D remains unclear. CDR1 is WNHNN and CDR2 is SYGVQD in the germline V gene (reference sequence). The CDR3 is made up of 11 amino acids. V was trimmed by 3 bases and J by 7 bases, leaving 7 bases between them.

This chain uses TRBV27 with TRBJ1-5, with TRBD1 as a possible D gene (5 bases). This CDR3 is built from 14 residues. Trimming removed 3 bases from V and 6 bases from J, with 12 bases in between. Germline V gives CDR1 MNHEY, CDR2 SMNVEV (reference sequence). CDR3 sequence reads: CASSLQGPTQPQHF. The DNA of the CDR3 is TGTGCCAGCAGTTTGCAGGGCCCCACTCAGCCCCAGCATTTT.

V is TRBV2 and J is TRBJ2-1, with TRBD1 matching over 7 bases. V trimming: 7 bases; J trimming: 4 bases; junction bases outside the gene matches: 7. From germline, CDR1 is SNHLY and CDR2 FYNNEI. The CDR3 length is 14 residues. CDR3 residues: CASISGTEYNEQFF. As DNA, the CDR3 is TGTGCCAGCATCTCCGGGACAGAATACAATGAGCAGTTCTTC.

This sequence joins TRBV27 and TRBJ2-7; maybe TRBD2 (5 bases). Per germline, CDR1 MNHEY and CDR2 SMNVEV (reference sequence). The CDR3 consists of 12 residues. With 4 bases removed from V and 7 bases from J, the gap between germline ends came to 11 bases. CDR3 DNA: TGTGCCAGCAGTTCCGACGGACTGGAGCAGTACTTC. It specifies CASSSDGLEQYF.

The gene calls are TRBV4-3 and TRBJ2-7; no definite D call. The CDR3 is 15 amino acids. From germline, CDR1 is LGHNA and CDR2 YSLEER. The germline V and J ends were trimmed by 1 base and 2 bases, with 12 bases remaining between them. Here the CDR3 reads CASSQGHGLTYEQYF. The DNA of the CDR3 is TGCGCCAGCAGCCAAGGACACGGCCTAACCTACGAGCAGTACTTC.

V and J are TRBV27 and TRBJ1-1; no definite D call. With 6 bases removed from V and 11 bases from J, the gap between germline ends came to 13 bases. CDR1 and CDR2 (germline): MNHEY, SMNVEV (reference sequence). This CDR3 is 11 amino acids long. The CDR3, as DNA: TGTGCCAGCAGGGGTCCCTTCGGGGCTTTCTTT. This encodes CASRGPFGAFF.

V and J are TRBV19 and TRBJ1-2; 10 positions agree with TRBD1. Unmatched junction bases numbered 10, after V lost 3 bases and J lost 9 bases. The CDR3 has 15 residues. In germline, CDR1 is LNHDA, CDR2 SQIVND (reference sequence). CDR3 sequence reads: CASSISGTGAESYTF. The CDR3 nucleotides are TGTGCCAGTAGTATCTCCGGGACAGGGGCAGAGAGCTACACCTTC.

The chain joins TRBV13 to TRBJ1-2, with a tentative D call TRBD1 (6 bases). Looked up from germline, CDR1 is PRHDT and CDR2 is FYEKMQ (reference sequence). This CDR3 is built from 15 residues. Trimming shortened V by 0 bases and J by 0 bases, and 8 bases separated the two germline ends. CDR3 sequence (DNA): TGTGCCAGCAGCTTAGGGGACAGCTCTAACTATGGCTACACCTTC. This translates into CASSLGDSSNYGYTF.

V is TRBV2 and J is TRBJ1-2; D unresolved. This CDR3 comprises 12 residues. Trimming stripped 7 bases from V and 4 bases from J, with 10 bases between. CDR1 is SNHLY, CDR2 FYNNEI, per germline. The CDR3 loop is CASNPGVYGYTF. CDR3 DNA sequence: TGTGCCAGCAATCCGGGTGTCTATGGCTACACCTTC.

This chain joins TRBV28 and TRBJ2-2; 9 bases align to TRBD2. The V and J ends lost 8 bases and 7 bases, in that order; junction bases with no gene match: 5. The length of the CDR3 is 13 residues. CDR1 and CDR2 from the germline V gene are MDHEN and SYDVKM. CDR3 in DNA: TGTGCCAGCTTCAGCGGGGGGAGCGGGGAGCTGTTTTTT. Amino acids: CASFSGGSGELFF.

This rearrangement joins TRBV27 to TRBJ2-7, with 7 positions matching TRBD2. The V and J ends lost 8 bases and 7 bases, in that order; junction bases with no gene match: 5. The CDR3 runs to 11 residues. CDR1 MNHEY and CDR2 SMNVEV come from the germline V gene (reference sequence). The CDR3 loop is CASGWGGEQYF. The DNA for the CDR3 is TGTGCCAGCGGTTGGGGGGGAGAGCAGTACTTC.

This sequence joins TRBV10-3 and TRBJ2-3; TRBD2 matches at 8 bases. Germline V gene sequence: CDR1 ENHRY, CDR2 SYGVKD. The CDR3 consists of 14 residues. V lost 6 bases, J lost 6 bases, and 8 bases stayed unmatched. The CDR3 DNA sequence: TGTGCCATCAGCGGGGGGGCCATTTTTGATACGCAGTATTTT. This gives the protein CAISGGAIFDTQYF.

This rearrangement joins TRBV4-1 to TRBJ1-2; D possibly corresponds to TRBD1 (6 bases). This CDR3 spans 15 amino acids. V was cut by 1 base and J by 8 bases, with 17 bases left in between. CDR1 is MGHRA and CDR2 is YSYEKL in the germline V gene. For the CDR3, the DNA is TGCGCCAGCAGCCAAGGGACAGCCGAGCCCCTAGGCTACACCTTC. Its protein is CASSQGTAEPLGYTF.